The rows below give T cell receptor beta chains drawn from one sample of a study of shared clonotypes between healthy human individuals. TCRdb keeps only in-frame clones here, not all; method: immunoSEQ multiplex PCR. This table has about 2.2 million clones, about 94% appearing once. Sequenced: naive CD8+ T cells from PBMCs. These receptors all come from a man aged 18 to 35 in good health. Some clones in this sample may be carry-over from other donors' samples. The CDR3 runs from the conserved cysteine through the conserved F or W. The order of the fields is V gene, J gene, clone size, D gene, CDR3 DNA, CDR3 protein. The D gene is left open where the match is weak. A clone size is listed for some rows: how often the clone was seen (once, few, many), or a class if it is expanded.

TRBV15	TRBJ2-1	NA	TRBD2	TGTGCCACCAGCAGAGAACCCCCCTGGGAGGGCCCTGATGAGCAGTTCTTC	CATSREPPWEGPDEQFF
TRBV11-2	TRBJ2-7	NA	NA	TGTGCCAGCAGCTTAGGGACGGGAGACCACGAGCAGTACTTC	CASSLGTGDHEQYF
TRBV25-1	TRBJ2-3	NA	NA	TGTGCCAGCACCCGGCGGCCCGCGGGTGGAACAGATACGCAGTATTTT	CASTRRPAGGTDTQYF
TRBV7-9	TRBJ2-2	NA	NA	TGTGCCAGCAGAACCCTTCGGGCGGACACCGGGGAGCTGTTTTTT	CASRTLRADTGELFF
TRBV9	TRBJ2-7	NA	NA	TGTGCCAGCAGCGCCAGGGACTACGAGCAGTACTTC	CASSARDYEQYF
TRBV5-8	TRBJ1-2	NA	NA	TGTGCCAGCTTAGAGGGGGGGAGGTATGGCTACACCTTC	CASLEGGRYGYTF
TRBV9	TRBJ1-5	NA	TRBD1	TGTGCCAGCAGCCGAACAGGGGGCAATCAGCCCCAGCATTTT	CASSRTGGNQPQHF
TRBV5-1	TRBJ1-2	NA	TRBD1	TGCGCCAGCAGCTCAGGACAGGGGGCGTTTTATGGCTACACCTTC	CASSSGQGAFYGYTF
TRBV29-1	TRBJ2-2	NA	NA	TGCAGCGTTGGGCGGGTCGGGGAGCTGTTTTTT	CSVGRVGELFF
TRBV11-2	TRBJ2-1	NA	TRBD2	TGTGCCAGCAGACACGGGGGGGGCTCGATTTACAATGAGCAGTTCTTC	CASRHGGGSIYNEQFF
TRBV28	TRBJ1-1	NA	NA	TGTGCCAGCAGTTTATGGGCGGACAGTGGGACTGAAGCTTTCTTT	CASSLWADSGTEAFF
TRBV27	TRBJ1-2	once	TRBD1	TGTGCCAGCAGATGGACAGGGTCTAGCTATGGCTACACCTTC	CASRWTGSSYGYTF
TRBV25-1	TRBJ2-7	NA	NA	TGTGCCAGCAGTGAAACGGTTGGCGAGCAGTACTTC	CASSETVGEQYF
TRBV9	TRBJ2-3	NA	TRBD1	TGTGCCAGCAGCGTAGAAGGAGCGACAGGGGTGGCAGATACGCAGTATTTT	CASSVEGATGVADTQYF
TRBV11-3	TRBJ2-5	NA	TRBD2	TGTGCCAGCAGCTTGGGACTAGCAGGTCCCGGAGAGACCCAGTACTTC	CASSLGLAGPGETQYF
TRBV10-3	TRBJ2-7	NA	TRBD2	TGTGCCATCAGTGAGTCTTCCTCTAGCGGCTGGGGGGAGCAGTACTTC	CAISESSSSGWGEQYF
TRBV4-3	TRBJ2-1	NA	TRBD2	TGCGCCAGCAGCCGCCCGACTAGCGGCCACAATGAGCAGTTCTTC	CASSRPTSGHNEQFF
TRBV13	TRBJ2-7	NA	NA	TGTGCCAGCAGCTTGAGGGCAGAAGGCGAGCAGTACTTC	CASSLRAEGEQYF
TRBV7-9	TRBJ2-6	NA	NA	TGTGCCAGCAGCTCCCGCCGGGTAGGGGACGGGGCCAACGTCCTGACTTTC	CASSSRRVGDGANVLTF
TRBV29-1	TRBJ2-3	NA	NA	TGCAGCGTCGACGGAAGGGCAGATACGCAGTATTTT	CSVDGRADTQYF
TRBV9	TRBJ2-3	NA	NA	TGTGCCAGCAGCGTAGGGGGCAGGGTGTTTGCAGATACGCAGTATTTT	CASSVGGRVFADTQYF
TRBV6-5	TRBJ2-7	NA	NA	TGTGCCAGCAGTCCAGGAGGGCCCACCTACGAGCAGTACTTC	CASSPGGPTYEQYF
TRBV28	TRBJ2-5	NA	NA	TGTGCCAGCAGTTTGCCCCAGGAGACCCAGTACTTC	CASSLPQETQYF
TRBV19	TRBJ1-5	NA	NA	TGTGCCAGTAGTACCAGCCTGACCTTGTATAGCAATCAGCCCCAGCATTTT	CASSTSLTLYSNQPQHF
TRBV9	TRBJ1-2	NA	TRBD1	TGTGCCAGCAGCGTAGGGAATACAGGGGAGGGGTACGGCTACACCTTC	CASSVGNTGEGYGYTF
TRBV11-2	TRBJ2-1	NA	NA	TGTGCCAGCAGCTTAGATACCCGATACAATGAGCAGTTCTTC	CASSLDTRYNEQFF
TRBV7-9	TRBJ2-2	NA	NA	TGTGCCAGCAGCCCGTCGGGGGCGAGGACCGGGGAGCTGTTTTTT	CASSPSGARTGELFF
TRBV30	TRBJ2-1	NA	TRBD2	TGTGCCTGGACTAGCGGGAGTTTTTACAATGAGCAGTTCTTC	CAWTSGSFYNEQFF
TRBV27	TRBJ2-7	NA	TRBD2	TGTGCCAGCAGTCTCCCTAGCGGGAGGGACCACACCTACGAGCAGTACTTC	CASSLPSGRDHTYEQYF
TRBV7-8	TRBJ1-3	NA	NA	TGTGCCAGCAGCTTAGGCTTTGGCGGTAGCTCTGGAAACACCATATATTTT	CASSLGFGGSSGNTIYF
TRBV7-9	TRBJ2-5	NA	TRBD2	TGTGCCAGCAGCCAACTAGCGGGTTTTGAGACCCAGTACTTC	CASSQLAGFETQYF
TRBV19	TRBJ1-2	NA	TRBD1	TGTGCCAGTCTCGACCGGACAGGGATAGTAGATGGCTACACCTTC	CASLDRTGIVDGYTF
TRBV7-9	TRBJ2-5	NA	NA	TGTGCCAGCAGCCCATCGAGGTGGGACGCATGGGGGGAGACCCAGTACTTC	CASSPSRWDAWGETQYF
TRBV10-3	TRBJ2-2	NA	NA	TGTGCCATCAAGGGGATCCTAACCGGGGAGCTGTTTTTT	CAIKGILTGELFF
TRBV4-3	TRBJ2-4	NA	TRBD2	TGCGCCAGCAGCCAAGGGATAGCTAGCGGTCACATTCAGTACTTC	CASSQGIASGHIQYF
TRBV4-2	TRBJ1-2	NA	NA	TGTGCCAGCAGCCAAGATCCTGGGGGCCCCACAGGGTCCCATGGCTACACCTTC	CASSQDPGGPTGSHGYTF
TRBV7-9	TRBJ2-7	NA	TRBD2	TGTGCCAGCAGCTCCCGCCTAGCGGGAGACTACGAGCAGTACTTC	CASSSRLAGDYEQYF
TRBV4-1	TRBJ2-3	NA	NA	TGCGCCAGCAGCCAACCTACCACAGATACGCAGTATTTT	CASSQPTTDTQYF
TRBV7-3	TRBJ2-3	NA	TRBD2	TGTGCCAGCAGCTTATACGGGACTAGCGGGAGCGGTAAAGATACGCAGTATTTT	CASSLYGTSGSGKDTQYF
TRBV28	TRBJ2-2	NA	TRBD2	TGTGCCAGCAGTTATGGACTAGCGGGAGACCTGGGGGAGCTGTTTTTT	CASSYGLAGDLGELFF